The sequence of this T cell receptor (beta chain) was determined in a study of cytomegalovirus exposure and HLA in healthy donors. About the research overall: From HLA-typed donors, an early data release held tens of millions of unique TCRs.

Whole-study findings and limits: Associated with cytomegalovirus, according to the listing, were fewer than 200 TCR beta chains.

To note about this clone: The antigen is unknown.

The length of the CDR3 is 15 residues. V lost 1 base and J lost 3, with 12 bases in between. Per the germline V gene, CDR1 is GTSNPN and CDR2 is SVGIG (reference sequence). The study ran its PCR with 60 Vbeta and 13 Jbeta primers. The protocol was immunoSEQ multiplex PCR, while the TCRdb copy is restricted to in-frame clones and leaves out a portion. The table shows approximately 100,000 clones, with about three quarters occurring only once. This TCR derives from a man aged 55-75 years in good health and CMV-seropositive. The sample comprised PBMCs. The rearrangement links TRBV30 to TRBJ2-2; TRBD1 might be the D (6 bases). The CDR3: CAWSGGTTDTGELFF. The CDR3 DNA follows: TGTGCCTGGAGTGGGGGGACAACGGACACCGGGGAGCTGTTTTTT.